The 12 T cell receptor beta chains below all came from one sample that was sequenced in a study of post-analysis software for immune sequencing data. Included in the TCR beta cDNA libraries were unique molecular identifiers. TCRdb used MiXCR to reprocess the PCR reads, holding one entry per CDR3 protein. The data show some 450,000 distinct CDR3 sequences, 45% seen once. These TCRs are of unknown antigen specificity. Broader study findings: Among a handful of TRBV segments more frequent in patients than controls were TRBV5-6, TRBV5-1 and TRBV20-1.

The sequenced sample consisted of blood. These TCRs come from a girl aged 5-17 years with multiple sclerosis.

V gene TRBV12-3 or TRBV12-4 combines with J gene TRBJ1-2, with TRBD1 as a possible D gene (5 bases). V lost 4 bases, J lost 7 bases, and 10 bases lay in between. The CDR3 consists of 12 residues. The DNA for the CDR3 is TGTGCCAGCAGTTACAACCAGGGTGGCTACACCTTC. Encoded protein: CASSYNQGGYTF.

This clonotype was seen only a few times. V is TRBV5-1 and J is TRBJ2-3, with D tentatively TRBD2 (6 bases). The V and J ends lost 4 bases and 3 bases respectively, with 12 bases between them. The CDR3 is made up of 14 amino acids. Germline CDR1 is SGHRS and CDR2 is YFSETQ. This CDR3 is CASSPAGKTDTQYF. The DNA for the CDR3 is TGCGCCAGCAGCCCTGCGGGGAAAACAGATACGCAGTATTTT.

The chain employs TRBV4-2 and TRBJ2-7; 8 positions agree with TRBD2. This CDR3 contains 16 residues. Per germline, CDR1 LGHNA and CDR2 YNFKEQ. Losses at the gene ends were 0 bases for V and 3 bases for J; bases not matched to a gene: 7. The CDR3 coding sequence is TGTGCCAGCAGCCAAGAAGACCGGGGACTAGTCTACGAGCAGTACTTC. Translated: CASSQEDRGLVYEQYF.

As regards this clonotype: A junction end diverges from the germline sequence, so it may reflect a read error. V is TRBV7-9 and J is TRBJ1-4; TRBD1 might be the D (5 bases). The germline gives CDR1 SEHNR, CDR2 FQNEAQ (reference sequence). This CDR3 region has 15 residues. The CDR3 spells CASTLTGGPNEKLFF. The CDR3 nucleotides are TGTGCCAGCACCTTAACGGGGGGACCTAATGAAAAACTGTTTTTT.

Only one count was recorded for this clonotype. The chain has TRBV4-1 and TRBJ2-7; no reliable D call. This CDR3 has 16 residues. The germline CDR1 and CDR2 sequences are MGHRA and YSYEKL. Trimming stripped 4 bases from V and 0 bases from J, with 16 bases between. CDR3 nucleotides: TGCGCCAGCAGCCTAGGAGAGGTGCGGAGCTCCTACGAGCAGTACTTC. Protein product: CASSLGEVRSSYEQYF.

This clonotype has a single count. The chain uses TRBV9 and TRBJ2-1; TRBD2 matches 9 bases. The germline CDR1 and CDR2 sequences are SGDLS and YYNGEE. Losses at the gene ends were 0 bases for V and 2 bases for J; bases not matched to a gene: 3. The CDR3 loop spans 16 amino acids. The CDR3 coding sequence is TGTGCCAGCAGCGTAGGGGGCGGGAGGGCCTACAATGAGCAGTTCTTC. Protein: CASSVGGGRAYNEQFF.

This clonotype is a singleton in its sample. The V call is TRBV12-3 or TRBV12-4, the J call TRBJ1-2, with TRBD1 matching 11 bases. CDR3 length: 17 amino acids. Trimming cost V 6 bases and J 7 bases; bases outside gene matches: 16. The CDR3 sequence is CASSPQGEGQGDRGYTF. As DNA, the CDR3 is TGTGCCAGCAGCCCTCAAGGAGAGGGACAGGGGGACCGTGGCTACACCTTC.

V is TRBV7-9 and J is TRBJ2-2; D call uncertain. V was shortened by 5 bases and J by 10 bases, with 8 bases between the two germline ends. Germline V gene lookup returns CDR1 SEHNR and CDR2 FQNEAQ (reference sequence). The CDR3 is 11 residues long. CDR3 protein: CASSPSVELFF. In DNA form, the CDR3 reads TGTGCCAGCAGCCCATCCGTGGAGCTGTTTTTT.

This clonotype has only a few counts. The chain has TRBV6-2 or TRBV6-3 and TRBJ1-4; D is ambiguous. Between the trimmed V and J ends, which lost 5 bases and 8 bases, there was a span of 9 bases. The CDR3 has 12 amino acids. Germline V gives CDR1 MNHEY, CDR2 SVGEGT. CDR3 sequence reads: CASSEGWEKLFF. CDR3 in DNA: TGTGCCAGCAGTGAGGGATGGGAAAAACTGTTTTTT.

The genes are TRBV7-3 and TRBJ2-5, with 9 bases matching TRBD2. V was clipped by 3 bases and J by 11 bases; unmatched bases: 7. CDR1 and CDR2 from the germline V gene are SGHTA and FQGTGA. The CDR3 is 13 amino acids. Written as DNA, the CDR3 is TGTGCCAGCAGCTTCGCTAGCGGGGCTGAGCAGTACTTC. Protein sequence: CASSFASGAEQYF.

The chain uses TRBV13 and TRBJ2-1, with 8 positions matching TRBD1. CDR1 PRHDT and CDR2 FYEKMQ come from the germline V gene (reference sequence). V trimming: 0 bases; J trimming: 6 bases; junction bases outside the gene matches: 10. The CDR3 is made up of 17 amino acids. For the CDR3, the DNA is TGTGCCAGCAGCTTAGGATTGGGACAGGCATCTTTCAATGAGCAGTTCTTC. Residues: CASSLGLGQASFNEQFF.

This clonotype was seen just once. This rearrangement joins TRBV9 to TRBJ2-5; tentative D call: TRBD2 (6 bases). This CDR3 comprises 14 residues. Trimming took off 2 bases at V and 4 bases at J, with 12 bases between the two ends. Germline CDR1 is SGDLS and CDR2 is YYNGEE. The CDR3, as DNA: TGTGCCAGCAGCGTTAGCGGAAATCCAGAGACCCAGTACTTC. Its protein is CASSVSGNPETQYF.